The clone carrying this T cell receptor (beta chain) was observed a few times. Its antigen is still unknown. The sample belongs to a study of cytomegalovirus exposure and HLA in healthy donors. Trimming shortened V by 2 bases and J by 5 bases, and 9 bases separated the two germline ends. CDR3 size: 13 residues. CDR1 MNHNS and CDR2 SASEGT come from the germline V gene. Everyone who donated was a healthy bone marrow donor. Study-level results: Analysis was carried out at a later point, and it linked a missense DCLRE1C variant to TCR beta V- and J-gene trimming.

Both 60 Vbeta primers and 13 Jbeta primers went into the PCR. Clones were sequenced by immunoSEQ multiplex PCR, and TCRdb holds only the in-frame ones, with some missing. The sample yields about 210,000 clones, more than 75% seen once. The chain carries TRBV6-1 and TRBJ1-1; tentative D call: TRBD1 (6 bases). The clonotype comes from a male donor in good health and CMV-seropositive. Sequences were obtained from PBMCs. Here the CDR3 reads CASSETGKTEAFF. DNA for the CDR3: TGTGCCAGCAGTGAAACAGGGAAAACTGAAGCTTTCTTT.